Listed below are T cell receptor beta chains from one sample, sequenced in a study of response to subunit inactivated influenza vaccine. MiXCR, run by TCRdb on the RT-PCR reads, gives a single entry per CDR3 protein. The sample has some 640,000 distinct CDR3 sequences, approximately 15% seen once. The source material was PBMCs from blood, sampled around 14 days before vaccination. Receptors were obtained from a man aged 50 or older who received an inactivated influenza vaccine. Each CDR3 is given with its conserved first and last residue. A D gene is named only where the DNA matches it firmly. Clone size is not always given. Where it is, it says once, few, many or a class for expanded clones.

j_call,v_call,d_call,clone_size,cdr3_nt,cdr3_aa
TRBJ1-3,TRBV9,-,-,TGTGCCAGCAGCGTACAGGGTACGTTCACTGGAAACACCATATATTTT,CASSVQGTFTGNTIYF
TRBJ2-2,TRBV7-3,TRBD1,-,TGTGCCAGCAGCCCAGGGGGCAGGGGGAACACCGGGGAGCTGTTTTTT,CASSPGGRGNTGELFF
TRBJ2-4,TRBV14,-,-,TGTGCCAGCAGCCAAGGCCTGCTAGCCAAAAACATTCAGTACTTC,CASSQGLLAKNIQYF
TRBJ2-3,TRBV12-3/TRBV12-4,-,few,TGTGCCAGCAGTTGGACCGGAGAGAGTACGCAGTATTTT,CASSWTGESTQYF
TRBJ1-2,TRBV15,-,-,TGTGCCACCAGCAGAGATCGGTTGGGGACCAGTTCTGGCTACACCTTC,CATSRDRLGTSSGYTF
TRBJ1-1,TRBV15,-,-,TGTGCCACCACCGTCCAGGGGTACACTGAAGCTTTCTTT,CATTVQGYTEAFF
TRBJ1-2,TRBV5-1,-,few,TGCGCCAGCAGCTTGGGTTCAGGGGAAGGCTACACCTTC,CASSLGSGEGYTF
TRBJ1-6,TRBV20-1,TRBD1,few,TGCAGTGCAATGCCAGGGGGACACTATAATTCACCCCTCCACTTT,CSAMPGGHYNSPLHF
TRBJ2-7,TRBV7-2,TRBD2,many,TGTGCCAGCAGCTTAGGTCGGCTAGCGGGAGCGGGTGAGCAGTACTTC,CASSLGRLAGAGEQYF
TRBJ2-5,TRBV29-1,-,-,TGCAGCGTTAGGTCAGGGTCGTCGACCCAGTACTTC,CSVRSGSSTQYF
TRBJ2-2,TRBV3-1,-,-,TGTGCCAGCAGCCAACCCGGGACGGTAGGGGAGCTGTTTTTT,CASSQPGTVGELFF
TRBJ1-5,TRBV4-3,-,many,TGCGCCAGCAGCCAAGATTTGGCGGGGGTATGGGGCAATCAGCCCCAGCATTTT,CASSQDLAGVWGNQPQHF
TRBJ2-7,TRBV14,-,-,TGTGCCAGCAGCCAAGCTGGAGGTGGGGACGAGCAGTACTTC,CASSQAGGGDEQYF
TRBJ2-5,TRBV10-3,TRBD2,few,TGTGCCATCAGTGATGCGGCGGGAGGGGGCCAAGAGACCCAGTACTTC,CAISDAAGGGQETQYF
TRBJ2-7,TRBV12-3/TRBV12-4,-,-,TGTGCCAGCAGTTTAGGGAGAAGGGTCGAGCAGTACTTC,CASSLGRRVEQYF
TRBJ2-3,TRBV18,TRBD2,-,TGTGCCAGCTCACCACCATTTACAGGGACTAGCGTCACAGATACGCAGTATTTT,CASSPPFTGTSVTDTQYF
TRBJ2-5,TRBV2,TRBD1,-,TGTGCCAGCATTAGGACAGGGGGCTTTGAGACCCAGTACTTC,CASIRTGGFETQYF
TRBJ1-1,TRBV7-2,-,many,TGTGCCAGCAGCTTTTGGGCCAGCCAAAACACTGAAGCTTTCTTT,CASSFWASQNTEAFF
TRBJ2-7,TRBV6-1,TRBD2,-,TGTGCCAGCGGGTTAGCGGGAACCTACGAGCAGTACTTC,CASGLAGTYEQYF
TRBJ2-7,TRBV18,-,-,TGTGCCAGCTCACCAATTAACACGCGACGGGAGTCCTACGAGCAGTACTTC,CASSPINTRRESYEQYF
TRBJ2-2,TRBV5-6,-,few,TGTGCCAGCAGCTTGATGGGGGCCGGCACCGGGGAGCTGTTTTTT,CASSLMGAGTGELFF
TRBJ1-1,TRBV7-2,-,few,TGTGCCAGCACCGGGGGGTTAGGGACTGAAGCTTTCTTT,CASTGGLGTEAFF
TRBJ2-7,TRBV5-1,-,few,TGCGCCAGCAGCCCAGTGGGGACGGCTGAGGTCTACGAGCAGTACTTC,CASSPVGTAEVYEQYF
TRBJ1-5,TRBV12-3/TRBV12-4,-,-,TGTGCCAGCAGTTTAGAGGGGGAGTCTCAGCCCCAGCATTTT,CASSLEGESQPQHF
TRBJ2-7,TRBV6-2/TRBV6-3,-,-,TGTGCCAGCACATATACTGGAGTTTACGAGCAGTACTTC,CASTYTGVYEQYF
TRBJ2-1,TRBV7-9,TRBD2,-,TGTGCCAGCAGCTTAAAACTAGCGGGAGCCTACAATGAGCAGTTCTTC,CASSLKLAGAYNEQFF
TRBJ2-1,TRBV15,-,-,TGTGCCACCAGCAGCCAGGAAAACCACAATGAGCAGTTCTTC,CATSSQENHNEQFF
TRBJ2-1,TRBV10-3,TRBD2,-,TGTGCCATCAGTGCCCGGAGTGGGACGGCAGCGGGAGGGAATCATGAGCAGTTCTTC,CAISARSGTAAGGNHEQFF
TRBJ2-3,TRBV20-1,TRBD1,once,TGCAGTGCCCCTGGACAGGGGGCAAGGACAGATACGCAGTATTTT,CSAPGQGARTDTQYF
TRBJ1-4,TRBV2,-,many,TGTGCCAGCAGTGAAGGACGCGGCAAACTGTTTTTT,CASSEGRGKLFF
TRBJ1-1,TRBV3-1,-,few,TGTGCCAGCAGCCGAACCGGGACAAAGAACACTGAAGCTTTCTTT,CASSRTGTKNTEAFF
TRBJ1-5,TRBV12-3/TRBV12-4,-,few,TGTGCCAGCACAGTGTCGGGCAATCAGCCCCAGCATTTT,CASTVSGNQPQHF
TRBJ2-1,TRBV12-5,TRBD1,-,TGTGCTAGTGGTTTGGTCGGACAGGGTGAAAGGTTCTTC,CASGLVGQGERFF
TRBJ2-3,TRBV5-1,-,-,TGCGCCAGCAGCTTGGCCCGACGGGGGGCTTTTTCCACAGATACGCAGTATTTT,CASSLARRGAFSTDTQYF
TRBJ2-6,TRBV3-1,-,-,TGTGCCAGCAGCCCTAGAAATCGGGGCGCTGGGGCCAACGTCCTGACTTTC,CASSPRNRGAGANVLTF
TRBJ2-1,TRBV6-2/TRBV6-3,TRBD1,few,TGTGCCAGCAGTTACGGGGACAGGGGGTTTTATGAGCAGTTCTTC,CASSYGDRGFYEQFF